Here is one TCR beta chain with its context. There are many counts of this clonotype. The clone's antigen remains unknown. Base qualities are not provided; no much larger clone lies one nucleotide away. The library was prepared using 5' RACE. Sequencer: NextSeq 500. The TCR library protocol attached unique molecular identifiers to individual cDNA molecules to correct for sequencing error and PCR bias. Sequencing covered both TCR alpha and beta chains, and within each sample the abundances of alpha and beta sequences were tightly co-correlated. Per the original workflow: Decombinator V4 was used to annotate TCR sequences for V gene, J gene and CDR3. Expanded TCRs were defined as changing significantly between any two time points under a Poisson model with p below 0.0001. Abundances of TCRs were expressed as counts per million after normalisation to the total number of TCRs sequenced in each sample. TRAV1-2 paired with TRAJ12, TRAJ20 or TRAJ33 defined MAIT TCRs, while TRAV10 paired with TRAJ18 defined iNKT TCRs. VDJdb, accessed on 1 November 2021, was searched for TCRs annotated for CMV, EBV and SARS-CoV-2, and TCRs annotated for more than one antigen were excluded. TCRdb reran the public reads through fastp at Q25 and MiXCR, keeping productive beta chains. Rows with a matching CDR3 protein are joined into one entry that keeps the most common DNA and genes. Clone size and V and J calls follow TCRdb, not the original study. Counted in this sample were some 50,000 distinct CDR3 sequences; 3.5% to 4.5% of them appeared once. Under 6.5% of the sample belongs to the ten largest clones.

The data belong to a study of early T cells in non-severe SARS-CoV-2 infection (dated by TCRdb to the early 2020s). The study in broad terms: TCR sequencing used bulk RNA from unsorted whole blood, so alpha and beta chains could not be paired.

V is trimmed back by 1 base and J by 6 bases, and the junction contains 5 bases that no gene match accounts for. The CDR3 spans 15 residues, from the cysteine through the phenylalanine. The CDR3 DNA has 45 bases and is translated from base 1. The germline V gene gives CDR1 as WSHSY and CDR2 as SAAADI. This was a case-control study nested in a cohort of healthcare workers in London, UK, who had nasopharyngeal swab PCR tests and blood samples taken every week. Healthcare workers were recruited during the week of the UK lockdown, between 23 and 31 March 2020, and followed weekly for up to about 15 weeks. Beyond this particular receptor, the publication reports: Matching against VDJdb was skewed toward anti-spike CD8 responses, likely underestimated virus-specific expansions, and missed private and CD4 specificities.

The chain uses TRBV10-2 and TRBJ1-1, with 10 junctional bases fitting TRBD1. Specimen: whole blood. The clonotype comes from an adult who was a healthcare worker with PCR-confirmed SARS-CoV-2 infection or an uninfected control (not recorded which). The DNA is TGCGCCAGCAGTGAGTATGACAGGGGGCGACCTGAAGCTTTCTTT. Its protein reads: CASSEYDRGRPEAFF.